This T cell receptor beta chain was obtained from a study of human T cells and chemical hapten exposure. Turning to the study itself: The study enrolled mostly female patients with alopecia areata, totalis or universalis. How much TCR each sample yielded varied, mostly because pooled library volumes differed slightly.

This clonotype was recorded a few times. Time point denoted: pre-sensitization, week 0. Indicated treatment: therapeutic diphenylcyclopropenone sensitization with weekly scalp DPC. Blood sampling occurred before each patch-test application. With 7 bases clipped from V and 0 bases from J, the junction kept 2 bases outside the gene matches. Germline V gene lookup returns CDR1 MNHEY and CDR2 SVGEGT. The CDR3 sequence is 15 residues long. TCRdb reprocessed the RACE reads via MiXCR and lists one record per CDR3 protein. The sample holds around 380,000 distinct CDR3 sequences, about 5.4% seen once. This sequence was found in a woman younger than 30 with alopecia areata. Some clones in this sample may be carry-over from other donors' samples. This chain connects TRBV6-2 or TRBV6-3 to TRBJ2-5; 13 nucleotides agree with TRBD2. The sequencing here drew on whole blood, taken in connection with sensitization to the hapten diphenylcyclopropenone (DPC). CDR3 bases: TGTGCCAGCACCGGGACTAGCGGGGACCAAGAGACCCAGTACTTC. This encodes CASTGTSGDQETQYF.